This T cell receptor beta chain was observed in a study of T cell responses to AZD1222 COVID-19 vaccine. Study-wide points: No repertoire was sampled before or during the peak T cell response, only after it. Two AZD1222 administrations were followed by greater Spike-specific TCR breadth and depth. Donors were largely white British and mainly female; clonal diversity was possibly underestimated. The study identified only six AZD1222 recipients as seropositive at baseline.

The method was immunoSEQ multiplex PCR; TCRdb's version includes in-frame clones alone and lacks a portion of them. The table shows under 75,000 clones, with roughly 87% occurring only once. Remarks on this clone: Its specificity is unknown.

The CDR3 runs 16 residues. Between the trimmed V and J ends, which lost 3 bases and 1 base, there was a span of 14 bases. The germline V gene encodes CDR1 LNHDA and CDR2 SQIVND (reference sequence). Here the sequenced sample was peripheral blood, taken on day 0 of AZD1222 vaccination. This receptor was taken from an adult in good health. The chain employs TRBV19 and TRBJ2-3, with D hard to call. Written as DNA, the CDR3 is TGTGCCAGTAGTATGAAGTTGGGCTTGGGCACAGATACGCAGTATTTT. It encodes CASSMKLGLGTDTQYF.